The present T cell receptor beta chain was sequenced within a study of blood T cell repertoires in COVID-19. Study-wide context: Researchers got acute and convalescent COVID-19 samples from the United States, Italy and Spain. In each case, the material was cDNA or gDNA derived from T cells, B-cell-depleted T cells, or PBMCs.

The authors' processing: Reference gene primer amplification in the assay estimated nucleated cell counts. Sequencing used immunoSEQ multiplex PCR; TCRdb keeps in-frame clones, though not all of them. From that table come the V and J calls and clone size; the DNA was used to work out D and trimming. The sample lists around 250,000 clones, around 87% occurring once. Seattle cases were enrolled at active infection and followed longitudinally. CDR3 length equals 14 residues. The ends were cut back, 6 bases at V and 0 bases at J, with 8 bases in the middle. Germline-derived CDR1 and CDR2 are KGHSH and LQKENI.

This TCR was sampled from a woman aged 60-70 years with COVID-19, enrolled during active disease. The sample consisted of peripheral blood. The chain uses TRBV18 and TRBJ1-4; D is ambiguous. This chain's CDR3 is CASSQLTTNEKLFF. The DNA for the CDR3 is TGTGCCAGCTCTCAACTAACAACTAATGAAAAACTGTTTTTT.